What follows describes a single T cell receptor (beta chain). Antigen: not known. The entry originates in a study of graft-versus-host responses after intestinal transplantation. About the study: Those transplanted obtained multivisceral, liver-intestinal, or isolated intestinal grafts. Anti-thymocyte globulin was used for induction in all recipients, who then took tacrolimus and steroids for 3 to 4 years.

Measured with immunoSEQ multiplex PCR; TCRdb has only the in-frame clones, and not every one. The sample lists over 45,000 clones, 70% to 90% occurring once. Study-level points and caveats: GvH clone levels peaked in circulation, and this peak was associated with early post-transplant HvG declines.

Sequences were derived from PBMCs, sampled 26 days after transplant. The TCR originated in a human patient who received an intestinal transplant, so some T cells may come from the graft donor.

This CDR3 is CASSPLYNEQFF. For the CDR3, the DNA is TGTGCCAGCAGTCCTTTATACAATGAGCAGTTCTTC. This rearrangement joins TRBV5-6 to TRBJ2-1; D not resolved. CDR3 length: 12 residues. From germline, CDR1 is SGHDT and CDR2 YYEEEE. V lost 5 bases and J 4 bases, leaving 7 bases between the germline ends.